The 6 T cell receptor beta chains listed next were all sequenced from one sample in a study of T cells in Graves' hyperthyroidism and ophthalmopathy. RNA transcripts yielded amplified TCR beta CDR3 regions. HTBI primers were employed in a first-round RT-PCR of the TCR CDR3. Using its own MiXCR run on the multiplex PCR reads, TCRdb lists one record per CDR3 protein. The sample holds 700,000 or so distinct CDR3 sequences, 14% seen once. Sequencing was carried out using blood. The receptors were sampled from a woman aged 50 to 60 with Graves' ophthalmopathy.

This clonotype was observed at least ten times. This chain links TRBV28 with TRBJ1-1; D is perhaps TRBD1 (5 bases). Germline V gene sequence: CDR1 MDHEN, CDR2 SYDVKM. V was clipped by 5 bases and J by 6 bases, with 16 bases between them. The CDR3 has 14 residues. CDR3 sequence: CASSPPGVGSEAFF. DNA for the CDR3: TGTGCCAGCAGTCCCCCGGGGGTGGGTTCTGAAGCTTTCTTT. Full variable domain (rest looked up from reference TRBV28 and TRBJ1-1): DVKVTQSSRYLVKRTGEKVFLECVQDMDHENMFWYRQDPGLGLRLIYFSYDVKMKEKGDIPEGYSVSREKKERFSLILESASTNQTSMYLCASSPPGVGSEAFFGQGTRLTVV.

This clonotype was seen more than once but under ten times. The chain couples TRBV19 to TRBJ2-5; 13 bases are shared with TRBD2. In germline, CDR1 is LNHDA, CDR2 SQIVND (reference sequence). The CDR3 runs 16 residues. Unmatched junction bases numbered 5, after V lost 3 bases and J lost 4 bases. As DNA, the CDR3 is TGTGCCAGTAGTATTCTCGGACTAGCGGGAGTAGAGACCCAGTACTTC. It specifies CASSILGLAGVETQYF.

This clonotype appeared many times. The CDR3 DNA is TGCAGCGTTCCGGGACCGCTCTATGGCTACACCTTC. Protein sequence: CSVPGPLYGYTF. This sequence joins TRBV29-1 and TRBJ1-2, with D possibly TRBD1 on 5 matching bases. Germline values: CDR1 SQVTM, CDR2 ANQGSEA. V shed 5 bases and J shed 4 bases, with 11 bases lying between them. The CDR3 loop spans 12 amino acids. The entire variable domain, with the rest obtained from reference TRBV29-1 and TRBJ1-2, is as follows: SAVISQKPSRDICQRGTSLTIQCQVDSQVTMMFWYRQQPGQSLTLIATANQGSEATYESGFVIDKFPISRPNLTFSTLTVSNMSPEDSSIYLCSVPGPLYGYTFGSGTRLTVV.

The chain is built from TRBV7-2 and TRBJ2-7; the D is unclear. This CDR3 has 14 residues. Trimming removed 4 bases at V and 0 bases at J, with 10 bases between. In germline, CDR1 is SGHTA, CDR2 FQGNSA. The CDR3 nucleotides read TGTGCCAGCAGCTCGACGTTACGCTCCTACGAGCAGTACTTC. Residues: CASSSTLRSYEQYF.

The table lists this clonotype with a few counts. The V call is TRBV27, the J call TRBJ2-7; D is unresolved. The CDR3 length is 14 residues. The germline V gene has CDR1 MNHEY and CDR2 SMNVEV (reference sequence). V was clipped by 3 bases and J by 0 bases, with 9 bases between them. CDR3 loop: CASSLGQRSYEQYF. The CDR3 region has the DNA TGTGCCAGCAGTTTGGGTCAGCGCTCCTACGAGCAGTACTTC.

V usage is TRBV24-1 and J usage is TRBJ2-3, with 7 bases identical to TRBD2. The CDR3 runs to 14 residues. J lost 0 bases, V lost 5 bases, and 1 base had no gene match. Germline CDR1 KGHDR, CDR2 SFDVKD. CDR3 region: CATSGSGSTDTQYF. In DNA, the CDR3 is TGTGCCACCAGTGGTAGCGGGAGCACAGATACGCAGTATTTT.